The present T cell receptor (beta chain) was sequenced within a study of blood T cell repertoires in COVID-19. Sequencing was performed with immunoSEQ multiplex PCR; in TCRdb, only in-frame clones are kept and a portion is missing. The sample carries 200,000 or so clones, approximately 86% recorded once. The CDR3 runs 16 residues. Germline CDR1 is MNHEY and CDR2 is SMNVEV (reference sequence). The germline V and J ends were trimmed by 8 bases and 0 bases, with 17 bases remaining between them. Sequenced sample: peripheral blood. The J gene is TRBJ1-5, the V gene TRBV27; no firm D call. This receptor was taken from a man between 60 and 75 years old with COVID-19, enrolled during active disease. The CDR3 nucleotides read TGTGCCAGCGCCCTGAGCATATATTATAGCAATCAGCCCCAGCATTTT. Its protein product is CASALSIYYSNQPQHF.